This T cell receptor beta chain was sequenced in a study of cytomegalovirus exposure and HLA in healthy donors. In this sample, this clone turned up once. Its antigen is not identified. Study-wide findings and caveats: Earlier analysis yielded a pattern in which most TCR beta V segments were productive about 87% or about 30% of the time. The listing of roughly 160 TCR beta chains classed them as cytomegalovirus-associated. Three CMV-associated chains proved CMV antigen-specific in vitro.

V was cut by 2 bases and J by 6 bases, with 9 bases left in between. Germline V gives CDR1 SGHNT, CDR2 YENEEA. The CDR3 is made up of 13 amino acids. PCR amplification relied on 60 Vbeta primers (plus 13 Jbeta primers). Clones were sequenced by immunoSEQ multiplex PCR, and TCRdb holds only the in-frame ones, with some missing. Of around 100,000 clones in the sample, approximately 79% were seen once. Sequenced input: PBMCs. This clonotype was sampled from a man in his sixties in good health and CMV-seropositive. The chain carries TRBV11-3 and TRBJ2-3; perhaps TRBD2 as D (5 bases). CDR3 sequence reads: CASSLSRGDTQYF. The CDR3 DNA reads TGTGCCAGCAGCTTATCTCGCGGGGATACGCAGTATTTT.